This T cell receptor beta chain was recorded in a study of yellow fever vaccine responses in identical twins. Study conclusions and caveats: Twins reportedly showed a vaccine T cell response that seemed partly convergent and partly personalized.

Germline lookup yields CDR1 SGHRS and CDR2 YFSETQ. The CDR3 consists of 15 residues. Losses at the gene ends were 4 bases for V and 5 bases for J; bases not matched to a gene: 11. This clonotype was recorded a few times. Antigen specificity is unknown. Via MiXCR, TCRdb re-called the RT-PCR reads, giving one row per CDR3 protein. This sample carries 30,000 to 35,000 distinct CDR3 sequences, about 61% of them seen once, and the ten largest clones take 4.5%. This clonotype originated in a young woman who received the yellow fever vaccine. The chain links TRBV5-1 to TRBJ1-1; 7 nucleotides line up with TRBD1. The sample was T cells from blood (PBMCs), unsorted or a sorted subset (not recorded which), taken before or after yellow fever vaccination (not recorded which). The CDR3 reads CASSPSGGSSTEAFF. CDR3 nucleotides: TGCGCCAGCAGCCCCTCAGGGGGGTCCTCGACTGAAGCTTTCTTT.